Listed here are 18 T cell receptor beta chains from one sample, sequenced in a study of CD8 T cells in ankylosing spondylitis. TCRdb re-called the 5' RACE reads through MiXCR, storing one row per CDR3 protein. In the table there are 200,000 or so distinct CDR3 sequences, roughly 25% of which are singletons. Specimen: blood, either unsorted or a sorted T cell fraction (not recorded which). These receptors were taken from a male donor with ankylosing spondylitis or in good health (not recorded which).

The rearrangement joins TRBV9 to TRBJ1-2; TRBD1 is a possible D gene (5 bases). CDR1 and CDR2 from the germline V gene are SGDLS and YYNGEE. Trimming removed 0 bases at V and 3 bases at J, with 18 bases between. The CDR3 consists of 17 residues. Written as DNA, the CDR3 is TGTGCCAGCAGCGTAGAGCAGGGAGGCACGTTGGACTATGGCTACACCTTC. The encoded protein is CASSVEQGGTLDYGYTF. The whole variable domain, filled in from reference TRBV9 and TRBJ1-2, reads DSGVTQTPKHLITATGQRVTLRCSPRSGDLSVYWYQQSLDQGLQFLIQYYNGEERAKGNILERFSAQQFPDLHSELNLSSLELGDSALYFCASSVEQGGTLDYGYTFGSGTRLTVV.

The rearrangement joins TRBV12-3 or TRBV12-4 to TRBJ2-1, with D perhaps being TRBD1 or TRBD2 (5 bases each). With 5 bases removed from V and 3 bases from J, the gap between germline ends came to 8 bases. This CDR3 is 13 amino acids long. CDR3 DNA sequence: TGTGCCAGCAGTCGGGACCACTACAATGAGCAGTTCTTC. Protein sequence: CASSRDHYNEQFF.

This chain joins TRBV2 and TRBJ2-7, with D perhaps TRBD1 or TRBD2 (5 bases each). This CDR3 spans 18 amino acids. The germline V gene has CDR1 SNHLY and CDR2 FYNNEI. The CDR3 nucleotides read TGTACCATCAGTTTAAGGGGAGTCCTACTACTGGGCTACTACGAGCAGTACTTC. Amino acids: CTISLRGVLLLGYYEQYF.

Many counts were recorded for this clonotype. The genes are TRBV29-1 and TRBJ2-6; the D is unclear. The CDR3 has 13 amino acids. V lost 7 bases and J 0 bases, leaving 7 bases between the germline ends. Germline assignment: CDR1 SQVTM and CDR2 ANQGSEA. The CDR3 reads CSARSSGANVLTF. The CDR3 DNA is TGCAGCGCCCGGAGCTCTGGGGCCAACGTCCTGACTTTC.

This clonotype has only a few counts. In DNA, the CDR3 is TGCAGTGCTTGGGCCAGTTTGGGAAACACCATATATTTT. Amino acid sequence: CSAWASLGNTIYF. This chain links TRBV20-1 with TRBJ1-3; no reliable D call. Germline loops: CDR1 DFQATT, CDR2 SNEGSKA (reference sequence). V shed 5 bases and J shed 4 bases, with 12 bases lying between them. The CDR3 consists of 13 residues.

This clonotype was observed many times. The V gene is TRBV4-3, the J gene TRBJ2-1, with 8 bases aligning to TRBD2. Germline V gives CDR1 LGHNA, CDR2 YSLEER. The V gene end was trimmed by 0 bases and the J gene end by 6 bases; junction bases not matched to a gene: 10. The CDR3 contains 17 residues. The CDR3 is CASSQDVASGSFNEQFF. DNA of the CDR3: TGCGCCAGCAGCCAAGATGTTGCAAGCGGGAGCTTCAATGAGCAGTTCTTC.

The CDR3 reads CSAAEGTGKETQYF. The CDR3 DNA sequence: TGCAGCGCCGCCGAGGGGACAGGGAAAGAGACCCAGTACTTC. V is TRBV29-1 and J is TRBJ2-5; 9 positions match TRBD1. Germline CDR1 and CDR2: SQVTM and ANQGSEA. Trimming at V came to 7 bases and at J to 3 bases, leaving 9 bases not matched to a gene. There are 14 residues in the CDR3.

This clonotype was recorded many times. This chain connects TRBV20-1 to TRBJ2-7; 9 nucleotides match TRBD1. The CDR3 length is 12 residues. The germline V gene has CDR1 DFQATT and CDR2 SNEGSKA (reference sequence). V was pared by 5 bases and J by 3 bases, with 2 bases of the junction left unmatched. This CDR3 reads CSAGQGIYEQYF. Written as DNA, the CDR3 is TGCAGTGCTGGACAGGGGATCTACGAGCAGTACTTC.

This clonotype was observed many times. The chain carries TRBV20-1 and TRBJ1-1, with a possible D match to TRBD1 (6 bases). V lost 4 bases and J 6 bases, leaving 15 bases between the germline ends. The CDR3 is 13 residues long. Germline assignment: CDR1 DFQATT and CDR2 SNEGSKA (reference sequence). Written as DNA, the CDR3 is TGCAGTGCTATATTGGGGGGCCGCCCTGAAGCTTTCTTT. Translated: CSAILGGRPEAFF.

This clonotype was detected many times. This chain connects TRBV20-1 to TRBJ1-2; D is ambiguous. Germline assignment: CDR1 DFQATT and CDR2 SNEGSKA (reference sequence). V was pared by 6 bases and J by 5 bases, with 13 bases between. The CDR3 has 12 amino acids. The DNA for the CDR3 is TGCAGTGCCCCTAAGTCCACATATGGCTACACCTTC. This encodes CSAPKSTYGYTF.

This clonotype was detected ten times or more. The chain links TRBV27 to TRBJ1-6; D call uncertain. V lost 0 bases, J lost 7 bases, and 4 bases lay in between. CDR1 is MNHEY, CDR2 SMNVEV, per germline (reference sequence). This CDR3 spans 13 amino acids. As DNA, the CDR3 is TGTGCCAGCAGTTTATCACCCAATTCACCCCTCCACTTT. Its translation is CASSLSPNSPLHF.

This clonotype was detected many times. CDR3 sequence reads: CASSAGTSGVGTDTQYF. In DNA form, the CDR3 reads TGTGCCAGCAGCGCCGGGACTAGCGGAGTTGGCACAGATACGCAGTATTTT. The V and J genes are TRBV4-2 and TRBJ2-3; 11 bases are a match to TRBD2. V gave up 5 bases and J gave up 1 base; unmatched junction bases: 8. The CDR3 totals 17 residues. Germline V CDR1 and CDR2: LGHNA, YNFKEQ.

This chain connects TRBV20-1 to TRBJ2-1, with 8 nucleotides matching TRBD2. CDR3 length: 16 residues. The V and J ends lost 1 base and 5 bases, in that order; junction bases with no gene match: 10. The germline V gene has CDR1 DFQATT and CDR2 SNEGSKA (reference sequence). CDR3 protein: CSARGLTSGVHNEQFF. The CDR3 DNA is TGCAGTGCTAGAGGGCTTACTAGCGGTGTCCACAATGAGCAGTTCTTC.

This clonotype appeared many times. The genes are TRBV7-8 and TRBJ2-1; TRBD2 agrees at 10 bases. Germline V lookup: CDR1 SGHVS, CDR2 FQNEAQ. The CDR3 has 17 amino acids. J gave up 3 bases and V 6 bases, and 11 bases lay outside the gene matches. Here the CDR3 DNA reads TGTGCCAGCAGTGAACAGGGGAGCGGGAGGGTCTACAATGAGCAGTTCTTC. This translates into CASSEQGSGRVYNEQFF.

The chain's CDR3 is CASSPSSGGGTQYF. In nucleotides, the CDR3 is TGCGCCAGCAGCCCAAGTAGCGGTGGGGGAACCCAGTACTTC. V usage is TRBV5-1 and J usage is TRBJ2-5, with D maybe TRBD2 (6 bases). Germline V gives CDR1 SGHRS, CDR2 YFSETQ. The CDR3 covers 14 residues. V was clipped by 4 bases and J by 8 bases, with 18 bases between them.

As regards this clonotype: Just one base apart from a much larger clone, this may be a read error. The rearrangement links TRBV12-3 or TRBV12-4 to TRBJ2-6, with TRBD2 identical over 7 bases. The CDR3 sequence is 13 residues long. The CDR3 coding sequence is TGTGCCAGCGCGGGAGCTGGGGCCAACGTCCTGCCTTTC. Translated, it gives CASAGAGANVLPF.

The chain combines TRBV25-1 with TRBJ1-1, with TRBD1 matching over 8 bases. The CDR3 extends over 15 amino acids. J gave up 1 base and V 4 bases, and 5 bases lay outside the gene matches. Germline V gives CDR1 MGHDK, CDR2 SYGVNS. CDR3 amino acids: CASSVRDRPNTEAFF. The DNA for the CDR3 is TGTGCCAGCAGTGTCCGGGACAGGCCGAACACTGAAGCTTTCTTT.

This clonotype was recorded a few times. The chain is built from TRBV29-1 and TRBJ2-7; tentative D call: TRBD2 (6 bases). This CDR3 has 13 residues. CDR1 SQVTM and CDR2 ANQGSEA come from the germline V gene. The V end was cut by 6 bases, the J end by 3 bases, with 15 bases between. The CDR3 region is CSVGGRLNYEQYF. The DNA of the CDR3 is TGCAGCGTGGGGGGACGGCTGAACTACGAGCAGTACTTC.